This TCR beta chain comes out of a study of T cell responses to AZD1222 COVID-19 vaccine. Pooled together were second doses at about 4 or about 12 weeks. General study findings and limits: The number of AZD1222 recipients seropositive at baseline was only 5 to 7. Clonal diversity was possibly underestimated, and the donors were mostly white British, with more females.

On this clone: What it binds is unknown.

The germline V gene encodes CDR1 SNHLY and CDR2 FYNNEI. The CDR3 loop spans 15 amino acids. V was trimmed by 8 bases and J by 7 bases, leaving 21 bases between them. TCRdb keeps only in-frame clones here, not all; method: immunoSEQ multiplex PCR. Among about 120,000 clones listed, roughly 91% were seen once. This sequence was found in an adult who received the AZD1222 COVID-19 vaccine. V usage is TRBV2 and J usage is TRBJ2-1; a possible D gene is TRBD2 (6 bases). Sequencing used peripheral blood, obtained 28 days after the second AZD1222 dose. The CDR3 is CASPGGVGPGNEQFF. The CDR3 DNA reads TGTGCCAGCCCTGGAGGGGTAGGCCCAGGGAATGAGCAGTTCTTC.